This TCR beta chain appears in the sequencing data of a study of blood T cell repertoires in COVID-19. The data were produced by immunoSEQ multiplex PCR, yet TCRdb's version contains in-frame clones alone and is incomplete. The sample shows about 320,000 clones, 85% of them seen only once. V was shortened by 5 bases and J by 0 bases, with 13 bases between the two germline ends. Germline V CDR1 and CDR2: SGHAT, FQNNGV. This CDR3 spans 16 amino acids. The chain is built from TRBV11-2 and TRBJ2-2; D is possibly TRBD2 (6 bases). Sequenced: peripheral blood. The source is a human donor in a cohort sampled during active COVID-19. As DNA, the CDR3 is TGTGCCAGCAGCCGGATAGCGGATACGAACACCGGGGAGCTGTTTTTT. The encoded protein is CASSRIADTNTGELFF.